The T cell receptor (beta chain) under discussion was sequenced for a study of T cell repertoires in cytomegalovirus infection. General study findings and limits: CMV-specific HLA-C-restricted TCR beta clonotypes dominated the ex vivo response.

After removal of 0 bases from V and 3 bases from J, the junction contained 3 bases not matched to a gene. This CDR3 is built from 15 residues. CDR1 and CDR2 from the germline V gene are SGHVS and FNYEAQ. This clonotype was detected ten times or more. The antigen is not known. TCRdb ran MiXCR on the reads and lists one entry per CDR3 protein. This table holds 450,000 to 550,000 distinct CDR3 sequences, more than 15% found once. Sequenced input: CD8+ T cells from PBMCs. The sequence came from a human donor in good health (CMV status not recorded). Some clones in this sample may be carry-over from other donors' samples. The chain combines TRBV7-6 with TRBJ2-7, with TRBD1 identical over 9 bases. CDR3 DNA: TGTGCCAGCAGCTTAGCGCGGACAGGGGACTACGAGCAGTACTTC. It is translated as CASSLARTGDYEQYF.